One sample yielded the 12 T cell receptor beta chains listed below, sequenced in a study of spatial heterogeneity in lung cancer. Via MiXCR, TCRdb re-called the 5' RACE reads, giving one row per CDR3 protein. The data contain tens of thousands of distinct CDR3 sequences, roughly 10% of them singletons. Regarding time point: sample taken at primary tumor resection. Whole RNA, which was extracted from tumor, nontumor lung tissue or frozen PBMC, was sequenced without any cell sorting. The specimen was PBMCs, collected at surgery. The receptor set was obtained from a male donor with early-stage non-small cell lung cancer.

This clonotype was seen repeatedly, ten times or more. The V gene is TRBV5-4, the J gene TRBJ2-2; tentatively, D is TRBD1 (5 bases). Germline V gene lookup returns CDR1 SGHNT and CDR2 YYREEE (reference sequence). The CDR3 runs 15 residues. The V gene lost 4 bases and the J gene lost 4 bases, with 14 bases spanning the gap. CDR3 in amino acids: CASSGAGMITGELFF. CDR3 DNA sequence: TGTGCCAGCAGCGGGGCAGGGATGATCACCGGGGAGCTGTTTTTT.

This clonotype was observed many times. J is TRBJ2-3 and V is TRBV4-2; D unclear. The V and J ends lost 6 bases and 6 bases respectively, with 16 bases between them. The CDR3 length is 14 residues. Germline V CDR1 and CDR2: LGHNA, YNFKEQ. CDR3 bases: TGTGCCAGCAGGGAAACTGCCAACGGGGATACGCAGTATTTT. It encodes CASRETANGDTQYF.

Only a few counts were recorded for this clonotype. The chain has TRBV24-1 and TRBJ2-7, with D hard to call. This CDR3 region has 13 residues. The V end lost 5 bases, the J end lost 4 bases, and 11 bases lay between the germline ends. Per germline, CDR1 KGHDR and CDR2 SFDVKD. This CDR3 reads CATSGGTGYEQYF. The CDR3, as DNA: TGTGCCACCAGTGGCGGTACGGGTTACGAGCAGTACTTC.

This clonotype was counted only a few times. This chain joins TRBV19 and TRBJ2-3; a possible D gene is TRBD1 (5 bases). Germline CDR1 is LNHDA and CDR2 is SQIVND (reference sequence). V gave up 4 bases and J gave up 0 bases, with 8 bases separating them. This CDR3 contains 14 residues. The DNA for the CDR3 is TGTGCCAGTAGTACGGACACTAGCACAGATACGCAGTATTTT. It translates to CASSTDTSTDTQYF.

Only a few counts were recorded for this clonotype. The rearrangement links TRBV29-1 to TRBJ2-2; D is unclear. CDR1 and CDR2 (germline): SQVTM, ANQGSEA. This CDR3 spans 13 amino acids. The V end was cut by 4 bases, the J end by 3 bases, with 9 bases between. In DNA form, the CDR3 reads TGCAGCGTTGCGCAGACCGACACCGGGGAGCTGTTTTTT. Protein: CSVAQTDTGELFF.

The V gene is TRBV11-2, the J gene TRBJ2-5; 9 nucleotides line up with TRBD1. The CDR3 has 15 residues. CDR1 and CDR2 (germline): SGHAT, FQNNGV. V was clipped by 0 bases and J by 4 bases; unmatched bases: 3. The CDR3 spells CASSLDNRGLETQYF. The CDR3 bases are TGTGCCAGCAGCTTAGATAACAGGGGGCTAGAGACCCAGTACTTC.

A few counts support this clonotype. The chain recombines TRBV20-1 with TRBJ1-6, with TRBD1 as a possible D gene (5 bases). There are 17 residues in the CDR3. Germline V lookup: CDR1 DFQATT, CDR2 SNEGSKA (reference sequence). V lost 0 bases and J lost 6, with 18 bases in between. The CDR3 is CSARDKGRGSLNSPLHF. CDR3 sequence (DNA): TGCAGTGCTAGAGACAAAGGAAGGGGATCCCTTAATTCACCCCTCCACTTT.

V is TRBV20-1 and J is TRBJ2-7; D gene unclear. There are 11 residues in the CDR3. V was clipped by 6 bases and J by 2 bases, with 8 bases between them. The germline CDR1 and CDR2 sequences are DFQATT and SNEGSKA (reference sequence). The CDR3 DNA reads as TGCAGTGCCGGCCAAGCCTACGAGCAGTACTTC. This encodes CSAGQAYEQYF.

This clonotype was recorded once. The chain couples TRBV2 to TRBJ1-4; D not resolved. This CDR3 comprises 12 residues. Germline V gives CDR1 SNHLY, CDR2 FYNNEI. V was clipped by 6 bases and J by 3 bases, with 5 bases between them. CDR3 in amino acids: CASSLSNEKLFF. DNA of the CDR3: TGTGCCAGCAGCCTCTCTAATGAAAAACTGTTTTTT.

This clonotype was counted between two and nine times. V and J are TRBV20-1 and TRBJ2-2; either TRBD1 or TRBD2 may supply D (6 bases each). Germline values: CDR1 DFQATT, CDR2 SNEGSKA (reference sequence). V shed 3 bases and J shed 0 bases, with 11 bases lying between them. This CDR3 is built from 15 residues. The CDR3 spells CSARAGGSNTGELFF. The CDR3 nucleotides are TGCAGTGCTAGGGCCGGGGGCTCGAACACCGGGGAGCTGTTTTTT.

The rearrangement links TRBV7-9 to TRBJ2-7, with D perhaps being TRBD1 or TRBD2 (5 bases each). The CDR3 totals 16 residues. Germline assignment: CDR1 SEHNR and CDR2 FQNEAQ (reference sequence). V was pared by 1 base and J by 0 bases, with 13 bases between. The CDR3 loop is CASSLGPSGRSYEQYF. In DNA form, the CDR3 reads TGTGCCAGCAGCTTAGGTCCCTCGGGGCGCTCCTACGAGCAGTACTTC.

CDR3 coding DNA: TGTGCCAGCCCCCCCCTGGGACTAGCGGGCACAGATACGCAGTATTTT. Translation: CASPPLGLAGTDTQYF. J is TRBJ2-3 and V is TRBV28; the match to TRBD2 covers 11 bases. This CDR3 region has 16 residues. Trimming removed 8 bases from V and 1 base from J; junction bases left unmatched: 8. Germline CDR1 reads MDHEN; CDR2 reads SYDVKM.